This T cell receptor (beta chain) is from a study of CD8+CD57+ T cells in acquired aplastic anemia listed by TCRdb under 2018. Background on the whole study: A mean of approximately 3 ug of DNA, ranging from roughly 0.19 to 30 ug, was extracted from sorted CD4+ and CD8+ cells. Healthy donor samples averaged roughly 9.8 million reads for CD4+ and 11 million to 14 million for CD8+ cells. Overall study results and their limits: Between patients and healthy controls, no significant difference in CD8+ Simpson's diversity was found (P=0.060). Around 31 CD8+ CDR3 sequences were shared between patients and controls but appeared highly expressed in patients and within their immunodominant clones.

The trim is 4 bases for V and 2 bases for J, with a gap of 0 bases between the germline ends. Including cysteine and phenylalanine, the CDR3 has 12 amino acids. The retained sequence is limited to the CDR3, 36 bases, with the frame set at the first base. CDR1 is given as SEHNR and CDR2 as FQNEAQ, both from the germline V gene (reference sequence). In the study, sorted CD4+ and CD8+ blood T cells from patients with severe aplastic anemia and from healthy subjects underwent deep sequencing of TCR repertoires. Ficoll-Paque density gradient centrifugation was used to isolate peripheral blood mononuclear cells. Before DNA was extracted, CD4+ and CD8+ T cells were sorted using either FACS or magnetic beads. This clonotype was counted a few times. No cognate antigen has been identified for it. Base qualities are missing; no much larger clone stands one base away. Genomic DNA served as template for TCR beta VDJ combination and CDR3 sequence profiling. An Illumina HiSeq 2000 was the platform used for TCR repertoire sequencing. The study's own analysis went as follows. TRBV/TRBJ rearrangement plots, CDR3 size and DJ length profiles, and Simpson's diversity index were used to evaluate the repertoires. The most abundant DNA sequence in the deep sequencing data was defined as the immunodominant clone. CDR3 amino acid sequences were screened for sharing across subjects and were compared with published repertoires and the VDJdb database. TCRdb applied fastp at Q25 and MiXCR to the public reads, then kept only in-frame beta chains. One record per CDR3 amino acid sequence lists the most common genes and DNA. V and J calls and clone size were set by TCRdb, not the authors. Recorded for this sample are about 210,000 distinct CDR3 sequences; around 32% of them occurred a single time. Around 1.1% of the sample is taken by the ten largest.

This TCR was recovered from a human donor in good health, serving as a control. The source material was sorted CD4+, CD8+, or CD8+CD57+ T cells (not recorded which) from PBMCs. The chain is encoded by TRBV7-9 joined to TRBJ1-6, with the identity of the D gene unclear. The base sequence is TGTGCCAGCAGCTCCTATAATTCACCCCTCCACTTT. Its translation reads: CASSSYNSPLHF.